This T cell receptor (beta chain) was identified during a study of shared clonotypes between healthy human individuals. Findings and caveats of the study: Approximately 4.5% was the fraction of naive CD4 clonotypes found shared across several donors.

Only in-frame clones appear in the TCRdb table, and some are missing; sequencing was by immunoSEQ multiplex PCR. The sample records roughly 650,000 clones, roughly 95% being singletons. CD8 cells regarded as naive lacked CD45RO, were positively chosen for CCR7, and omitted terminally differentiated effector memory CD45RA+ cells. This CDR3 comprises 14 residues. Trimming at V came to 1 base and at J to 6 bases, leaving 3 bases not matched to a gene. Germline V gene data show CDR1 as SGHVS and CDR2 as FQNEAQ. A note on this clone: Its antigen is not known.

J is TRBJ2-1 and V is TRBV7-8; TRBD1 matches at 7 bases. The sequenced material came from naive CD8+ T cells sorted from blood. The receptor's source is a woman in her twenties or thirties in good health. CDR3 in DNA: TGTGCCAGCAGCTTAGGGGGACAGATCAATGAGCAGTTCTTC. Its protein product is CASSLGGQINEQFF.